A single sample gave rise to the 10 T cell receptor beta chains below, sequenced in a study of T cells in Graves' hyperthyroidism and ophthalmopathy. Using RNA transcripts as the source, TCR beta CDR3 regions were amplified. The HTBI primer set served for first-round RT-PCR of the TCR CDR3. TCRdb processed the multiplex PCR reads anew with MiXCR; each CDR3 protein has one entry. The sample consists of nearly 250,000 distinct CDR3 sequences, approximately 25% of them appearing once. Material for sequencing was blood. The receptors derive from a woman aged 40 to 50 with Graves' ophthalmopathy.

Many counts were recorded for this clonotype. In DNA form, the CDR3 reads TGTGCCAGCACCTTATCCCTTTCTCAGCCCCAGCATTTT. Amino acid sequence: CASTLSLSQPQHF. This chain uses TRBV6-1 with TRBJ1-5; no firm D call. V was clipped by 7 bases and J by 6 bases, with 13 bases between them. Looked up from germline, CDR1 is MNHNS and CDR2 is SASEGT. The CDR3 has 13 residues.

This clonotype appeared many times. This chain connects TRBV11-1 to TRBJ2-7; TRBD2 aligns across 11 bases. The CDR3 is 15 amino acids. The junction had 3 bases not matched to a gene; V was cut back by 2 bases and J by 3 bases. Germline V gives CDR1 SGHAT, CDR2 FQDESV (reference sequence). CDR3 sequence reads: CASSLLGTSGYEQYF. The CDR3 bases are TGTGCCAGCAGCTTACTGGGGACTAGCGGCTACGAGCAGTACTTC. Variable domain in full (rest from reference TRBV11-1 and TRBJ2-7): EAEVAQSPRYKITEKSQAVAFWCDPISGHATLYWYRQILGQGPELLVQFQDESVVDDSQLPKDRFSAERLKGVDSTLKIQPAELGDSAMYLCASSLLGTSGYEQYFGPGTRLTVT.

The chain uses TRBV6-8 and TRBJ2-5, with D unresolved. This CDR3 has 15 amino acids. Trimming removed 5 bases from V and 0 bases from J, with 13 bases in between. In germline, CDR1 is MNHGY, CDR2 SAAAGT. The CDR3 DNA sequence: TGTGCCAGCAGTCGAGGTTCCCGGTACCAAGAGACCCAGTACTTC. Residues: CASSRGSRYQETQYF.

This clonotype was observed a handful of times. The junction departs from the called germline gene at one end, perhaps through a read error. J is TRBJ1-2 and V is TRBV28; weak D call: TRBD1 (5 bases). Germline V lookup: CDR1 MDHEN, CDR2 SYDVKM. This CDR3 contains 16 residues. The CDR3 here is CASSYPNTGGVYGYNF. The CDR3 nucleotides read TGTGCCAGCAGTTACCCGAACACGGGAGGGGTTTATGGCTACAACTTC.

In its sample, this clonotype was seen many times. The gene calls are TRBV9 and TRBJ2-7, with D maybe TRBD2 (5 bases). Trimming took 0 bases from V and 2 from J, leaving 12 bases between them. This CDR3 is 15 amino acids long. Germline-derived CDR1 and CDR2 are SGDLS and YYNGEE. The CDR3 DNA sequence: TGTGCCAGCAGCGTAGGTGAGGGAAGGGCCTACGAGCAGTACTTC. It codes for CASSVGEGRAYEQYF.

The sample holds one count of this clonotype. The chain couples TRBV2 to TRBJ2-5; 10 bases line up with TRBD1. The CDR3 spans 15 residues. The V and J ends lost 7 bases and 0 bases, in that order; junction bases with no gene match: 5. In germline, CDR1 is SNHLY, CDR2 FYNNEI. The chain's CDR3 is CASTRQGAYQETQYF. The CDR3 DNA reads as TGTGCCAGCACCCGACAGGGGGCATACCAAGAGACCCAGTACTTC.

The V call is TRBV5-1, the J call TRBJ2-7; D is perhaps TRBD1 (6 bases). The CDR3 has 15 amino acids. Germline CDR1 SGHRS, CDR2 YFSETQ. V was cut by 3 bases and J by 0 bases, with 13 bases left in between. Here the CDR3 DNA reads TGCGCCAGCAGCTCGGACAGAAGCTTCTCCTACGAGCAGTACTTC. It is translated as CASSSDRSFSYEQYF.

This clonotype was picked up many times. V is TRBV11-2 and J is TRBJ2-7, with D hard to call. The germline V gene has CDR1 SGHAT and CDR2 FQNNGV. Trimming left V 1 base short and J 2 bases short, with 9 bases between. This CDR3 has 14 residues. The CDR3 sequence is CASSLVSSAYEQYF. In DNA, the CDR3 is TGTGCCAGCAGCTTAGTTTCCTCAGCCTACGAGCAGTACTTC.

This clonotype showed up just a few times. One junction end disagrees with the germline gene, perhaps due to a read error. The rearrangement links TRBV3-1 to TRBJ1-2, with a tentative D call TRBD1 (6 bases). CDR1 is LGHDT, CDR2 YNNKEL, per germline (reference sequence). The length of the CDR3 is 13 residues. Here the CDR3 reads CASTRDTAYGCTF. Written as DNA, the CDR3 is TGTGCCAGCACCCGGGACACGGCCTATGGCTGCACCTTC.

This clonotype was found many times. V gene TRBV3-1 combines with J gene TRBJ2-5; 8 bases fit TRBD1. With 5 bases clipped from V and 7 bases from J, the junction kept 3 bases outside the gene matches. The CDR3 totals 12 residues. Germline V gives CDR1 LGHDT, CDR2 YNNKEL (reference sequence). The CDR3 is CASSNTGGTQYF. CDR3 bases: TGTGCCAGCAGCAACACAGGGGGGACCCAGTACTTC.